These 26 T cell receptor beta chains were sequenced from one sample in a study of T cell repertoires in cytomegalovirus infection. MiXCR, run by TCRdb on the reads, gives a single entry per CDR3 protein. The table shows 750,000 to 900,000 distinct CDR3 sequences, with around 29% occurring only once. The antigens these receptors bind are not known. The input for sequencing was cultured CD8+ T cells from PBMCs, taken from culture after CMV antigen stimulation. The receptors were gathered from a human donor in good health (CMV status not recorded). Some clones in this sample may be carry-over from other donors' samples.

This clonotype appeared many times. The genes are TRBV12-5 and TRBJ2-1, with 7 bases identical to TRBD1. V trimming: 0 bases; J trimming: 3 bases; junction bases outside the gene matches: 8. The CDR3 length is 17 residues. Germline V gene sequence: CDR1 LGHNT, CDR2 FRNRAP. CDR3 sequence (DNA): TGTGCTAGTGGTTTGGTATATTCAGGACAGGTCTACAATGAGCAGTTCTTC. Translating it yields CASGLVYSGQVYNEQFF.

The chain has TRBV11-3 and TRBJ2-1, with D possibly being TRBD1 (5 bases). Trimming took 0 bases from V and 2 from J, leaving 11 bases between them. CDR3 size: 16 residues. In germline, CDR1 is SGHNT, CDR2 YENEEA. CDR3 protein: CASSLDVAGPYNEQFF. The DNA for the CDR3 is TGTGCCAGCAGCTTAGATGTGGCAGGGCCCTACAATGAGCAGTTCTTC.

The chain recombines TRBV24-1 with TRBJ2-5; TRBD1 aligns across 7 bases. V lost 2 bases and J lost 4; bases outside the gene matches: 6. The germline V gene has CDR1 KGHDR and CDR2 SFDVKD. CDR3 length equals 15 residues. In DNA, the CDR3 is TGTGCCACCAGTGATTCTCCGGGACAGTCAGAGACCCAGTACTTC. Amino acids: CATSDSPGQSETQYF.

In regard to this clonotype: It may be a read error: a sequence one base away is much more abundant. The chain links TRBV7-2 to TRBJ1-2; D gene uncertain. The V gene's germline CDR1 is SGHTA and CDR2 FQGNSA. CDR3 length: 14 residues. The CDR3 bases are TGTGCCAGCAGCTTAGCCTACCGTAACTATGGCTACTCCTTC. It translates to CASSLAYRNYGYSF.

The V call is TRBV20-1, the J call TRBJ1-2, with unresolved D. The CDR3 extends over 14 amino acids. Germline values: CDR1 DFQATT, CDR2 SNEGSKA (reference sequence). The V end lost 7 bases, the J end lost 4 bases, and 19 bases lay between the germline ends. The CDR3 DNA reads TGCAGTGTAGATGCGGTCTCGACGGGCTATGGCTACACCTTC. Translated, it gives CSVDAVSTGYGYTF.

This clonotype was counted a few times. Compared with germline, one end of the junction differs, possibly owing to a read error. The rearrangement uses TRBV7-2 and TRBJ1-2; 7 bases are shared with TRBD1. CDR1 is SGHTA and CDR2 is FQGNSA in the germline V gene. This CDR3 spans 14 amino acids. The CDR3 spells CAISPGGPNYGYTF. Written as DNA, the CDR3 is TGTGCCATCAGCCCAGGGGGACCAAACTATGGCTACACCTTC. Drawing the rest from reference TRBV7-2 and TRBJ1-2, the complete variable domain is GAGVSQSPSNKVTEKGKDVELRCDPISGHTALYWYRQSLGQGLEFLIYFQGNSAPDKSGLPSDRFSAERTGGSVSTLTIQRTQQEDSAVYLCAISPGGPNYGYTFGSGTRLTVV.

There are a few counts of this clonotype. CDR3: CASSLEASRGRTAVVLFF. Here the CDR3 DNA reads TGTGCCAGCAGCCTAGAGGCTAGCAGGGGTCGAACGGCCGTTGTGCTGTTTTTT. The V call is TRBV7-8, the J call TRBJ2-2, with D maybe TRBD1 (6 bases). Between the trimmed V and J ends, which lost 5 bases and 13 bases, there was a span of 32 bases. Germline V gives CDR1 SGHVS, CDR2 FQNEAQ. The CDR3 totals 18 residues.

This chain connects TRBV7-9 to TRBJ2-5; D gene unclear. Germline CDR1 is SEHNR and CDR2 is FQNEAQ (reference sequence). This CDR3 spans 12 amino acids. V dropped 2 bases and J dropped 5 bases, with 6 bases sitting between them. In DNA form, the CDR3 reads TGTGCCAGCAGCTTAAGGGTTGAGACCCAGTACTTC. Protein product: CASSLRVETQYF.

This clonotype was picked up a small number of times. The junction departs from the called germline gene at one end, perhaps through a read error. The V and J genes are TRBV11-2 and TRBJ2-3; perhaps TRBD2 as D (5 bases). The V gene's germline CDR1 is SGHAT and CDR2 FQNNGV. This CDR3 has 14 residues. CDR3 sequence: CASSLDPGYDTQYF. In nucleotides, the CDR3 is TGTGCCAGCAGCCTAGATCCGGGGTATGATACGCAGTATTTT.

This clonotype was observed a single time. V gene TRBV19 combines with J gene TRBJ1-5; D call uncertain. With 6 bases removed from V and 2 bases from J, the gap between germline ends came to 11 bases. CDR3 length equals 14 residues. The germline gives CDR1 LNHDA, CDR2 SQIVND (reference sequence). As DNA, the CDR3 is TGTGCCAGTAGAGGGCCGGATGGCAATCAGCCCCAGCATTTT. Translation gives CASRGPDGNQPQHF.

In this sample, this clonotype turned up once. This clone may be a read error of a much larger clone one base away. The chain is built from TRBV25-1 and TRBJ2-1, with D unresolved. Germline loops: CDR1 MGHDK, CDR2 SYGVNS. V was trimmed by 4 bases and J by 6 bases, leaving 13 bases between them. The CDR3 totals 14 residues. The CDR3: CASSALPPLNEQFF. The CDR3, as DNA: TGTGCCAGCAGTGCCCTTCCCCCCCTCAATGAGCAGTTCTTC.

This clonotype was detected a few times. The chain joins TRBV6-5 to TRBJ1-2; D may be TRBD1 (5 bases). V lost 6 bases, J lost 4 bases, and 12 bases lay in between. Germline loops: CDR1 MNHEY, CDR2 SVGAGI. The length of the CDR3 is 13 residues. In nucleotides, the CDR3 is TGTGCCAGCAGCCCGGACATCGGCTATGGCTACACCTTC. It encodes CASSPDIGYGYTF.

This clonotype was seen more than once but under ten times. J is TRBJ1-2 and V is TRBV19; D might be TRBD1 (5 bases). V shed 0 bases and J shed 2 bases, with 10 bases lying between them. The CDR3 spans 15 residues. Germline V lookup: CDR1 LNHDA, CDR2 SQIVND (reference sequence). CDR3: CASSIDDSTNYGYTF. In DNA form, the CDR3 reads TGTGCCAGTAGTATAGATGACAGCACAAACTATGGCTACACCTTC.

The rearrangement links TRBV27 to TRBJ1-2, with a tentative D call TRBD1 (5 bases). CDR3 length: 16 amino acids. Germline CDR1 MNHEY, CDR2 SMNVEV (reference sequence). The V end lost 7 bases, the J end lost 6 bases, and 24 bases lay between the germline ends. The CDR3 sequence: CASTPSGAFLMDGYTF. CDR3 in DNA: TGTGCCAGCACCCCTTCTGGGGCCTTTTTAATGGATGGCTACACCTTC.

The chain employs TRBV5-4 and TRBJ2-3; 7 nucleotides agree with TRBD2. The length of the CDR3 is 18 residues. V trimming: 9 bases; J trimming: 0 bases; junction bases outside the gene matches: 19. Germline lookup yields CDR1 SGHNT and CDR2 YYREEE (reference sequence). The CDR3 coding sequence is TGTGCCACCCAGCCTGGGGAGCGGGGTGTGAGAAGCACAGATACGCAGTATTTT. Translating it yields CATQPGERGVRSTDTQYF.

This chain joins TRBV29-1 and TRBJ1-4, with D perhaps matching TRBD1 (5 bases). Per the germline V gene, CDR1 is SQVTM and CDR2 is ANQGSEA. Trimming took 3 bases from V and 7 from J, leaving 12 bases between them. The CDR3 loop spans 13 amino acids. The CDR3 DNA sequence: TGCAGCGTTGAGCAGGGAGGTGCTGAAAAACTGTTTTTT. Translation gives CSVEQGGAEKLFF.

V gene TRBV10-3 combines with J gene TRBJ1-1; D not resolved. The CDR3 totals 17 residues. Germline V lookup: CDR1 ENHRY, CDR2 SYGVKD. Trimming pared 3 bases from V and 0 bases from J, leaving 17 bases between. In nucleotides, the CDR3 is TGTGCCATCAGTGAATTTAGGAATAGATTGATGAACACTGAAGCTTTCTTT. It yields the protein CAISEFRNRLMNTEAFF.

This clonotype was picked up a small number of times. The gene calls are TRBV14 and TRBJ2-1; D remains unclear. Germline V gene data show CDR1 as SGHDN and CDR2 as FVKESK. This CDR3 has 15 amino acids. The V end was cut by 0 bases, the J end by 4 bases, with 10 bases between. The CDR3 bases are TGTGCCAGCAGCCAAGATTTCCGTGGGTACAATGAGCAGTTCTTC. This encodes CASSQDFRGYNEQFF. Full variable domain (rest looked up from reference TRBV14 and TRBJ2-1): EAGVTQFPSHSVIEKGQTVTLRCDPISGHDNLYWYRRVMGKEIKFLLHFVKESKQDESGMPNNRFLAERTGGTYSTLKVQPAELEDSGVYFCASSQDFRGYNEQFFGPGTRLTVL.

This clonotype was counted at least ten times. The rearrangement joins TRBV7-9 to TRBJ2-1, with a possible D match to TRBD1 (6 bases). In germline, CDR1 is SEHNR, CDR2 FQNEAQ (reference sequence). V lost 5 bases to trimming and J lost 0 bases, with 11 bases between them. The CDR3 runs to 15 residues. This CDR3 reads CASSGYRDSYNEQFF. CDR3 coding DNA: TGTGCCAGCAGCGGATACAGGGACTCCTACAATGAGCAGTTCTTC.

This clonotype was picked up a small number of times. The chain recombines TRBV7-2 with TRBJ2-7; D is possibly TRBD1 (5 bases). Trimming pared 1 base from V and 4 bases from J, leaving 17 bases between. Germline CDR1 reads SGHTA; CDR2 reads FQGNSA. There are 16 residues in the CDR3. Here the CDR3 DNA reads TGTGCCAGCAGCTTAGGCGCCCTCGAGACAGTGTACGAGCAGTACGTC. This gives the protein CASSLGALETVYEQYV.

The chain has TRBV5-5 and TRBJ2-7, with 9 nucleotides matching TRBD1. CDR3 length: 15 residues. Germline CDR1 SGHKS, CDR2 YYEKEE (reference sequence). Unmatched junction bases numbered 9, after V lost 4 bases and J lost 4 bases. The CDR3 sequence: CASSVRTGATYEQYF. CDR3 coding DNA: TGTGCCAGCAGCGTCCGGACAGGGGCAACATACGAGCAGTACTTC.

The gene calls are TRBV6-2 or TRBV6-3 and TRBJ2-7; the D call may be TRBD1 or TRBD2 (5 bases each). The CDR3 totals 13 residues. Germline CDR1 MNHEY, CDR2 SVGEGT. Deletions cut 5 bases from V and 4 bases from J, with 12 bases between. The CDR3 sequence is CASSQDTRYEQYV. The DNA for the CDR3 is TGTGCCAGCAGTCAGGACACTAGATACGAGCAGTACGTC.

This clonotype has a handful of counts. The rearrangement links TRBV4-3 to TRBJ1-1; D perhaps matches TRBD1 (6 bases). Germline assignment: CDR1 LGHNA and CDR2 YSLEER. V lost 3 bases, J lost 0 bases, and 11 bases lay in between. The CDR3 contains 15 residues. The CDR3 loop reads CASSQSGGLNTEAFF. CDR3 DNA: TGCGCCAGCAGCCAGTCCGGGGGGCTGAACACTGAAGCTTTCTTT.

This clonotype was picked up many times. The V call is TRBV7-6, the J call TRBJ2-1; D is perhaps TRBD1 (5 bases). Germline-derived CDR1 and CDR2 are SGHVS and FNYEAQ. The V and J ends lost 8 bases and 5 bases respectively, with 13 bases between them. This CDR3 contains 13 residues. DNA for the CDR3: TGTGCCAGCGGGGCCGACCCTAACAATGAGCAGTTCTTC. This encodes CASGADPNNEQFF. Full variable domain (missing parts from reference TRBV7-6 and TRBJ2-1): GAGVSQSPRYKVTKRGQDVALRCDPISGHVSLYWYRQALGQGPEFLTYFNYEAQQDKSGLPNDRFSAERPEGSISTLTIQRTEQRDSAMYRCASGADPNNEQFFGPGTRLTVL.

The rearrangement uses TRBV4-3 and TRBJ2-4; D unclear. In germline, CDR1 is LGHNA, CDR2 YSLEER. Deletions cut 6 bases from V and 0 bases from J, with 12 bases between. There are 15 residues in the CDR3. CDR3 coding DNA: TGCGCCAGCAGTGTTTTGCCGCAAGCCAAAAACATTCAGTACTTC. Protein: CASSVLPQAKNIQYF.

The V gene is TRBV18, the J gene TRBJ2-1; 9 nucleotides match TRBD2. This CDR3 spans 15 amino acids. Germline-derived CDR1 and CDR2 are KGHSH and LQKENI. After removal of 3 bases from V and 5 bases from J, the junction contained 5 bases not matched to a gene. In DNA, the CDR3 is TGTGCCAGCTCACCTCGCGGGGGGGGCGACAATGAGCAGTTCTTC. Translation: CASSPRGGGDNEQFF.